A selection of T cell receptor beta chains follows, all from one sample in a study of memory CD4+ T cells and cytomegalovirus serostatus. Sequenced by immunoSEQ multiplex PCR; TCRdb stores in-frame clones only, minus some. The sample yields some 50,000 clones, 60% to 85% seen once. The specimen sequenced was memory CD4+ T cells from blood. The receptors stem from an adult in good health and CMV-seronegative. Both conserved end residues are trimmed from each CDR3. D genes are given only for firm matches.

J gene: TRBJ1-3
V gene: TRBV5-6
D gene: NA
CDR3 protein: ASSLVGGGNTIY

J gene: TRBJ2-7
V gene: TRBV6-1
D gene: TRBD1
CDR3 protein: ASSPDRVGYEQY

J gene: TRBJ2-7
V gene: TRBV7-2
D gene: NA
CDR3 protein: ASSRGLSYEQY

J gene: TRBJ2-7
V gene: TRBV7-9
D gene: TRBD1
CDR3 protein: ASSLGPDQFDRAGHEQY

J gene: TRBJ2-5
V gene: TRBV7-9
D gene: NA
CDR3 protein: ASSRTRETQY

J gene: TRBJ1-1
V gene: TRBV6-5
D gene: NA
CDR3 protein: ASGRGPTEAF

J gene: TRBJ1-1
V gene: TRBV6-6
D gene: NA
CDR3 protein: ASSSSERGTEAF

J gene: TRBJ2-3
V gene: TRBV19
D gene: TRBD2
CDR3 protein: ASSAQSGTRTTDTQY

J gene: TRBJ2-7
V gene: TRBV11-2
D gene: NA
CDR3 protein: ASSSNNYEQY

J gene: TRBJ2-2
V gene: TRBV7-9
D gene: NA
CDR3 protein: ASSVSGLRGTGELF

J gene: TRBJ1-4
V gene: TRBV27
D gene: NA
CDR3 protein: ASSSQQRLGEKLF

J gene: TRBJ1-3
V gene: TRBV5-4
D gene: NA
CDR3 protein: ASSLLGSGNTIY

J gene: TRBJ1-2
V gene: TRBV11-1
D gene: TRBD1
CDR3 protein: ASSLAPTGGVYGYT

J gene: TRBJ2-5
V gene: TRBV25-1
D gene: NA
CDR3 protein: ASSVGLAEETQY

J gene: TRBJ1-2
V gene: TRBV2
D gene: TRBD1
CDR3 protein: ASRGTGGNYGYT

J gene: TRBJ1-4
V gene: TRBV9
D gene: NA
CDR3 protein: ASGASATNEKLF

J gene: TRBJ2-3
V gene: TRBV15
D gene: NA
CDR3 protein: ATSGASTDTQY

J gene: TRBJ1-3
V gene: TRBV19
D gene: TRBD1
CDR3 protein: ASRGQHSGNTIY

J gene: TRBJ1-2
V gene: TRBV10-3
D gene: NA
CDR3 protein: AIRDQQGYGYT

J gene: TRBJ2-3
V gene: TRBV27
D gene: NA
CDR3 protein: ASSSADSSTDTQY

J gene: TRBJ1-1
V gene: TRBV7-3
D gene: TRBD1
CDR3 protein: ASSSFRTGMNTEAF

J gene: TRBJ2-5
V gene: TRBV27
D gene: TRBD1
CDR3 protein: ASSLGDRDQETQY

J gene: TRBJ2-5
V gene: TRBV13
D gene: TRBD2
CDR3 protein: ASSRGGGTRETQY

J gene: TRBJ1-3
V gene: TRBV5-4
D gene: NA
CDR3 protein: ASSLDTSGNTIY

J gene: TRBJ1-1
V gene: TRBV5-8
D gene: NA
CDR3 protein: ASSLAPGQNTEAF